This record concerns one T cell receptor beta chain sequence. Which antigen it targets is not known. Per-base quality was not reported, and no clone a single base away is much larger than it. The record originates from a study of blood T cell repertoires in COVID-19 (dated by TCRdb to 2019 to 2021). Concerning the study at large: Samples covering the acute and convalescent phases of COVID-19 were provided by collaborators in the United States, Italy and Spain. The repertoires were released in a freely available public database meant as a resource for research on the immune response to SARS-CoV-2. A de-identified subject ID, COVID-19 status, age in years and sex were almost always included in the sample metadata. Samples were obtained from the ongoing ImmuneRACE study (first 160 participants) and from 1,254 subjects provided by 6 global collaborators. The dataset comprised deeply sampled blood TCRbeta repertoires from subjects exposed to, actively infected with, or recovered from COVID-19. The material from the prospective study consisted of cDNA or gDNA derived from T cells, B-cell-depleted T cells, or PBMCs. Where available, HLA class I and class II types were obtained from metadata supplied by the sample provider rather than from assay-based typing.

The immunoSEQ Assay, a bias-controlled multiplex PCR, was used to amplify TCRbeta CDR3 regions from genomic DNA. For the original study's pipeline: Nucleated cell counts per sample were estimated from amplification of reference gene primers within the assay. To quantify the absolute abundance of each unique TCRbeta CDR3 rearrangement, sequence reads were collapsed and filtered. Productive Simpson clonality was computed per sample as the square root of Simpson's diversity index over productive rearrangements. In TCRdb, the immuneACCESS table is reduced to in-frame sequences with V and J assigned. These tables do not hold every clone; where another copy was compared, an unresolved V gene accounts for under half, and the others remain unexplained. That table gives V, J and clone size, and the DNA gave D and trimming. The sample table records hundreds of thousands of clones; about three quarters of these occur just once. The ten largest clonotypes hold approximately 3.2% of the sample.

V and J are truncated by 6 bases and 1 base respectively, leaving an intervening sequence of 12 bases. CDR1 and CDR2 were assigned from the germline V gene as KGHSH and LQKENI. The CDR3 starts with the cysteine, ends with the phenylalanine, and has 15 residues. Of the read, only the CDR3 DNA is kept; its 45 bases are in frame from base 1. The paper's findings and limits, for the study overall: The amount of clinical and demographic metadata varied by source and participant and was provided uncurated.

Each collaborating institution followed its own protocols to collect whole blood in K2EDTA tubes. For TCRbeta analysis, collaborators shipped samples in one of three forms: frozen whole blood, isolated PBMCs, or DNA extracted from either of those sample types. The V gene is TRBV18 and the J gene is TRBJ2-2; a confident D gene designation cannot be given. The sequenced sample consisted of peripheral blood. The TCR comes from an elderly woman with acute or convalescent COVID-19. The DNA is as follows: TGTGCCAGCTCCCTCCGCGCCGGGAACACCGGGGAGCTGTTTTTT. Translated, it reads CASSLRAGNTGELFF. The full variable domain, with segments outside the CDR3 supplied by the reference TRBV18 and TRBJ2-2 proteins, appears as NAGVMQNPRHLVRRRGQEARLRCSPMKGHSHVYWYRQLPEEGLKFMVYLQKENIIDESGMPKERFSAEFPKEGPSILRIQQVVRGDSAAYFCASSLRAGNTGELFFGEGSRLTVL.